These 20 T cell receptor beta chains were all obtained from the same sample, sequenced in a study of T cells after yellow fever vaccination. Via MiXCR, TCRdb re-called the 5' RACE reads, giving one row per CDR3 protein. This table has around 72,000 distinct CDR3 sequences, around 7.1% appearing once. Sequences were derived from CD8+ T cells sorted from PBMCs, sampled 10 days after the first yellow fever vaccination. The origin of the receptors is a man between 18 and 29 years old who received the YFV17D yellow fever vaccine.

This clonotype was recorded many times. The J gene is TRBJ1-3, the V gene TRBV30; D perhaps matches TRBD1 (5 bases). This CDR3 is 14 amino acids long. Germline V CDR1 and CDR2: GTSNPN, SVGIG (reference sequence). The V gene lost 1 base and the J gene lost 4 bases, with 11 bases spanning the gap. CDR3 coding DNA: TGTGCCTGGAGTGCGGGGACGGCCGGAAACACCATATATTTT. Translation: CAWSAGTAGNTIYF.

This clonotype was observed many times. V is TRBV6-1 and J is TRBJ2-4, with D perhaps matching TRBD2 (7 bases). The CDR3 covers 16 residues. Trimming took off 6 bases at V and 6 bases at J, with 21 bases between the two ends. CDR1 is MNHNS and CDR2 is SASEGT in the germline V gene. CDR3 bases: TGTGCCAGCAGCCCGGTGGGGGGGCGATGGGGAAACATTCAGTACTTC. It yields the protein CASSPVGGRWGNIQYF.

The sample holds many counts of this clonotype. The chain couples TRBV21-1 to TRBJ1-1; TRBD1 is taken as the D call from the table, unchecked against the DNA. TRBV21-1 is shown as a pseudogene. The CDR3 runs 18 residues. CDR3 in DNA: TGTGCCAGCAGCAAAGTAGGGGGCGTCCCCGCGCGAAACACTGAAGCTTTCTTT. As protein: CASSKVGGVPARNTEAFF.

This clonotype was observed many times. The rearrangement links TRBV29-1 to TRBJ2-1; the D call may be TRBD1 or TRBD2 (5 bases each). Trimming shortened V by 2 bases and J by 5 bases, and 10 bases separated the two germline ends. Germline CDR1 reads SQVTM; CDR2 reads ANQGSEA. The CDR3 loop spans 13 amino acids. CDR3 in amino acids: CSVEWGLHNEQFF. In DNA, the CDR3 is TGCAGCGTTGAATGGGGGTTACACAATGAGCAGTTCTTC.

This clonotype turned up a few times. The chain employs TRBV4-1 and TRBJ2-1; D unclear. Looked up from germline, CDR1 is MGHRA and CDR2 is YSYEKL. V gave up 0 bases and J gave up 7 bases, with 13 bases separating them. The CDR3 has 15 amino acids. CDR3 in DNA: TGCGCCAGCAGCCAAGATCGTGGTAGCTATAATGAGCAGTTCTTC. Encoded protein: CASSQDRGSYNEQFF.

This clonotype appeared a few times. This chain connects TRBV6-1 to TRBJ2-5, with TRBD2 matching 7 bases. CDR1 is MNHNS and CDR2 is SASEGT in the germline V gene. Trimming at V came to 6 bases and at J to 1 base, leaving 8 bases not matched to a gene. The CDR3 length is 15 residues. CDR3 bases: TGTGCCAGCAGCCCAACGGGGGGTACCCAAGAGACCCAGTACTTC. The encoded protein is CASSPTGGTQETQYF.

V gene TRBV6-5 combines with J gene TRBJ1-1; 9 bases match TRBD1. Trimming removed 0 bases from V and 2 bases from J; junction bases left unmatched: 7. The CDR3 covers 17 residues. Germline CDR1 and CDR2: MNHEY and SVGAGI. CDR3 bases: TGTGCCAGCAGTTACTCTGGAACAGGGGGCCCCAACACTGAAGCTTTCTTT. This codes for CASSYSGTGGPNTEAFF.

This clonotype was observed a handful of times. One junction end does not reproduce the germline sequence, and a read error may be involved. CDR3: CASSLGGIVANF. The CDR3 nucleotides read TGTGCCAGCAGCTTAGGGGGAATTGTGGCAAACTTC. The V and J genes are TRBV5-6 and TRBJ1-2; D may be TRBD1 (6 bases). Germline-derived CDR1 and CDR2 are SGHDT and YYEEEE. The CDR3 runs to 12 residues.

This clonotype was observed at least ten times. The chain links TRBV9 to TRBJ1-2; 7 nucleotides match TRBD1. The CDR3 has 15 residues. V trimming: 3 bases; J trimming: 0 bases; junction bases outside the gene matches: 5. Per the germline V gene, CDR1 is SGDLS and CDR2 is YYNGEE. The CDR3 region is CASSAGGPTNYGYTF. In DNA form, the CDR3 reads TGTGCCAGCAGCGCAGGGGGACCGACTAACTATGGCTACACCTTC.

This clonotype appeared many times. This chain connects TRBV19 to TRBJ2-3; D gene ambiguous. CDR1 and CDR2 from the germline V gene are LNHDA and SQIVND (reference sequence). The CDR3 is made up of 12 amino acids. V lost 5 bases and J 8 bases, leaving 11 bases between the germline ends. In DNA form, the CDR3 reads TGTGCCAGTAGTCCGAACCTCGCTACGCAGTATTTT. It codes for CASSPNLATQYF.

The chain couples TRBV6-5 to TRBJ1-5; D is undetermined. Per germline, CDR1 MNHEY and CDR2 SVGAGI. The CDR3 consists of 16 residues. V lost 2 bases and J 7 bases, leaving 18 bases between the germline ends. The CDR3 protein is CASSYIGPLDRQPQHF. Written as DNA, the CDR3 is TGTGCCAGCAGTTACATTGGGCCGCTGGATCGGCAGCCCCAGCATTTT.

This sequence joins TRBV6-2 or TRBV6-3 and TRBJ2-3; D may correspond to TRBD1 or TRBD2 (5 bases each). Between the trimmed V and J ends, which lost 5 bases and 5 bases, there was a span of 11 bases. This CDR3 has 13 residues. The germline V gene encodes CDR1 MNHEY and CDR2 SVGEGT. In DNA form, the CDR3 reads TGTGCCAGCAGTGGGGGAACCATAGATACGCAGTATTTT. Its translation: CASSGGTIDTQYF.

This clonotype was seen repeatedly, ten times or more. The rearrangement joins TRBV12-3 or TRBV12-4 to TRBJ1-1, with D unresolved. This CDR3 has 13 residues. V gave up 5 bases and J gave up 8 bases, with 15 bases separating them. For the CDR3, the DNA is TGTGCCAGCAGTCCCCACCGGGCGGCGGAAGCTTTCTTT. Amino acids: CASSPHRAAEAFF.

This chain uses TRBV7-6 with TRBJ2-7; TRBD1 matches at 9 bases. Germline V gene sequence: CDR1 SGHVS, CDR2 FNYEAQ. The CDR3 covers 14 residues. Unmatched junction bases numbered 4, after V lost 4 bases and J lost 3 bases. CDR3 in amino acids: CASSSGQGNYEQYF. The CDR3, as DNA: TGTGCCAGCAGCTCGGGACAGGGTAACTACGAGCAGTACTTC. Full variable domain (rest looked up from reference TRBV7-6 and TRBJ2-7): GAGVSQSPRYKVTKRGQDVALRCDPISGHVSLYWYRQALGQGPEFLTYFNYEAQQDKSGLPNDRFSAERPEGSISTLTIQRTEQRDSAMYRCASSSGQGNYEQYFGPGTRLTVT.

This clonotype has at least ten counts. This sequence joins TRBV10-3 and TRBJ2-6; 11 bases are shared with TRBD1. Germline V gives CDR1 ENHRY, CDR2 SYGVKD. The CDR3 runs 16 residues. V lost 6 bases, J lost 1 base, and 2 bases stayed unmatched. The DNA for the CDR3 is TGTGCCATCAGCGGGACAGGGGGATCTGGGGCCAACGTCCTGACTTTC. Amino acid sequence: CAISGTGGSGANVLTF.

V usage is TRBV11-3 and J usage is TRBJ2-7; 8 positions agree with TRBD1. CDR3 length equals 13 residues. V gave up 3 bases and J gave up 6 bases; unmatched junction bases: 4. Germline loops: CDR1 SGHNT, CDR2 YENEEA. The CDR3 here is CASSFGQGTEQYF. The CDR3 DNA reads as TGTGCCAGCAGCTTCGGACAGGGCACCGAGCAGTACTTC.

This clonotype was observed many times. V is TRBV6-1 and J is TRBJ2-7; perhaps D is TRBD1 or TRBD2 (6 bases each). The germline V and J ends were trimmed by 1 base and 7 bases, with 11 bases remaining between them. Germline V gene sequence: CDR1 MNHNS, CDR2 SASEGT. The CDR3 has 13 residues. CDR3 DNA sequence: TGTGCCAGCAGTGAAGGGGGGGCCTGGGAGCAGTACTTC. It translates to CASSEGGAWEQYF.

This chain joins TRBV7-8 and TRBJ2-7; TRBD2 is a possible D gene (6 bases). Trimming removed 4 bases from V and 7 bases from J, with 17 bases in between. Germline V lookup: CDR1 SGHVS, CDR2 FQNEAQ. This CDR3 comprises 14 residues. The CDR3 is CASSYRAAGREQYF. For the CDR3, the DNA is TGTGCCAGCAGCTACCGGGCCGCGGGGAGGGAGCAGTACTTC.

This clonotype has a count of ten or more. The gene calls are TRBV7-8 and TRBJ2-7, with TRBD2 matching over 10 bases. Germline CDR1 is SGHVS and CDR2 is FQNEAQ. CDR3 length: 14 amino acids. J lost 3 bases, V lost 3 bases, and 2 bases had no gene match. This chain's CDR3 is CASSLTSGHYEQYV. The CDR3 DNA reads as TGTGCCAGCAGCTTGACTAGCGGGCACTACGAGCAGTACGTC.

There are many counts of this clonotype. This sequence joins TRBV12-3 or TRBV12-4 and TRBJ2-3, with 7 bases lining up with TRBD1. The V segment lost 7 bases and the J segment 1 base; nucleotides outside the gene matches: 2. The CDR3 has 13 residues. The CDR3 region has the DNA TGTGCCAGCAAGGGGGCGGGCACAGATACGCAGTATTTT. It is translated as CASKGAGTDTQYF.